Presented here are 11 T cell receptor beta chains from one specimen sequenced in a study of T cells in tuberculosis. This table comes from immunoSEQ multiplex PCR, and its TCRdb copy is limited to in-frame clones, with some not included. The sample holds 88,000 or so clones, approximately 91% seen once. Sorting used thawed, overnight-rested PBMC stained with anti-CD3, a viability dye and GMM-loaded CD1B tetramer. C32 glucose monomycolate from Rhodococcus equi was loaded onto the CD1B tetramers. What was sequenced was CD1b-GMM tetramer-negative cells sorted from PBMCs. The receptor source for this set is an adult woman with latent tuberculosis.

The DNA for the CDR3 is TGTGCCAGCTCACGGTCCGGGACAGCCCAAAATGGCTACACCTTC. This sequence encodes CASSRSGTAQNGYTF. The rearrangement uses TRBV18 and TRBJ1-2; 7 nucleotides agree with TRBD1. The CDR3 length is 15 residues. V was pared by 4 bases and J by 6 bases, with 11 bases of the junction left unmatched. CDR1 and CDR2 from the germline V gene are KGHSH and LQKENI.

The rearrangement links TRBV27 to TRBJ1-2, with TRBD1 identical over 7 bases. The ends lost 4 bases at V and 2 bases at J; junction bases unmatched: 1. CDR3 length equals 13 residues. Germline V gives CDR1 MNHEY, CDR2 SMNVEV (reference sequence). CDR3: CASSSGQNYGYTF. The CDR3 DNA reads as TGTGCCAGCAGTTCGGGACAGAACTATGGCTACACCTTC.

This clone was seen a single time. The V call is TRBV19, the J call TRBJ1-6, with D perhaps matching TRBD1 (6 bases). V was pared by 3 bases and J by 10 bases, with 19 bases between. Germline V gene lookup returns CDR1 LNHDA and CDR2 SQIVND (reference sequence). The length of the CDR3 is 16 residues. CDR3 nucleotide sequence: TGTGCCAGTAGTATTCAAACAGGGACAACGGGCTCACCCCTCCACTTT. Translation: CASSIQTGTTGSPLHF. The full variable domain, completed using reference TRBV19 and TRBJ1-6, is DGGITQSPKYLFRKEGQNVTLSCEQNLNHDAMYWYRQDPGQGLRLIYYSQIVNDFQKGDIAEGYSVSREKKESFPLTVTSAQKNPTAFYLCASSIQTGTTGSPLHFGNGTRLTVT.

The chain is built from TRBV5-1 and TRBJ1-4; 7 nucleotides align to TRBD1. CDR1 is SGHRS, CDR2 YFSETQ, per germline. This CDR3 comprises 15 residues. Losses at the gene ends were 2 bases for V and 4 bases for J; bases not matched to a gene: 5. The CDR3 loop is CASSFKGAINEKLFF. The CDR3 DNA is TGCGCCAGCAGCTTCAAGGGGGCAATTAATGAAAAACTGTTTTTT.

The gene calls are TRBV2 and TRBJ2-1, with TRBD2 as a possible D gene (7 bases). The CDR3 runs 16 residues. In germline, CDR1 is SNHLY, CDR2 FYNNEI. V lost 4 bases, J lost 3 bases, and 16 bases lay in between. The CDR3 bases are TGTGCCAGCAGTGCCCAGAGAGGGGGGGGCTACAATGAGCAGTTCTTC. This encodes CASSAQRGGGYNEQFF.

This chain connects TRBV7-8 to TRBJ1-4; D is uncertain. The CDR3 consists of 14 residues. Trimming pared 5 bases from V and 6 bases from J, leaving 13 bases between. The germline CDR1 and CDR2 sequences are SGHVS and FQNEAQ. CDR3 DNA: TGTGCCAGCAGCCTTCGGAGCAGTGATGAAAAACTGTTTTTT. Amino acid sequence: CASSLRSSDEKLFF.

The V gene is TRBV4-1, the J gene TRBJ2-2, with 8 bases that match TRBD2. J was trimmed by 4 bases and V by 1 base; bases with no gene match: 8. Germline-derived CDR1 and CDR2 are MGHRA and YSYEKL. The CDR3 has 17 residues. Written as DNA, the CDR3 is TGCGCCAGCAGCCAAGGGGGATCCGGGACTAGCACCGGGGAGCTGTTTTTT. This gives the protein CASSQGGSGTSTGELFF.

V gene TRBV7-9 combines with J gene TRBJ2-1; 9 positions match TRBD1. V shed 5 bases and J 10 bases; nucleotides not matched to a gene: 12. In germline, CDR1 is SEHNR, CDR2 FQNEAQ (reference sequence). The CDR3 is 15 amino acids. The CDR3 region is CASSHPGQGLGEQFF. In DNA, the CDR3 is TGTGCCAGCAGCCATCCGGGACAGGGTTTAGGGGAGCAGTTCTTC.

This clone was seen once. V and J are TRBV19 and TRBJ2-2; the D is unclear. The V gene lost 3 bases and the J gene lost 4 bases, with 12 bases spanning the gap. CDR1 is LNHDA, CDR2 SQIVND, per germline (reference sequence). This CDR3 comprises 15 residues. Written as DNA, the CDR3 is TGTGCCAGTAGTATTTTTGTAACGGGCACCGGGGAGCTGTTTTTT. The encoded protein is CASSIFVTGTGELFF.

This chain joins TRBV28 and TRBJ2-3, with 8 bases lining up with TRBD1. Germline V lookup: CDR1 MDHEN, CDR2 SYDVKM. V lost 2 bases and J lost 0; bases outside the gene matches: 13. This CDR3 is 19 amino acids long. The CDR3 loop reads CASSLIIAEGQASTDTQYF. The CDR3 DNA reads as TGTGCCAGCAGTTTAATAATAGCCGAGGGACAGGCTAGCACAGATACGCAGTATTTT.

The chain has TRBV6-5 and TRBJ2-5, with 8 positions matching TRBD2. Trimming removed 6 bases from V and 5 bases from J; junction bases left unmatched: 14. The germline CDR1 and CDR2 sequences are MNHEY and SVGAGI. This CDR3 spans 16 amino acids. Here the CDR3 reads CASRYRTSTRGETQYF. The CDR3 bases are TGTGCCAGCAGGTACCGGACTAGCACAAGGGGGGAGACCCAGTACTTC.